This T cell receptor beta chain comes out of a study of monozygotic twins with inflammatory bowel disease. Germline values: CDR1 MDHEN, CDR2 SYDVKM. This CDR3 is 14 amino acids long. TCRdb reprocessed the 5' RACE reads and keeps a single row for each CDR3 protein, giving no DNA. Its clone listing holds fewer than 550,000 distinct CDR3 sequences. This sequence joins TRBV28 and TRBJ1-1. The specimen sequenced was blood. The sequence came from a human donor with ulcerative colitis or Crohn's disease, or a healthy co-twin of an affected twin (not recorded which). The CDR3 reads CATSYLSLNTEAFF.